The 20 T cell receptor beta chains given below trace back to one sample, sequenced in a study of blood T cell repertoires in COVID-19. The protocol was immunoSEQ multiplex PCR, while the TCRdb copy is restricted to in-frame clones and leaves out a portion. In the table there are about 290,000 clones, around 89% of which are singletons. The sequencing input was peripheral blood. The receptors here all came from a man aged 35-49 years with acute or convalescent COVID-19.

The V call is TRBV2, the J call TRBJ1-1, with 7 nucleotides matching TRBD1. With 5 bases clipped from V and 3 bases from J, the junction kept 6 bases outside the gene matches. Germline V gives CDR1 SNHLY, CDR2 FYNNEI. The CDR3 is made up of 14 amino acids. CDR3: CASSPRQGDTEAFF. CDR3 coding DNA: TGTGCCAGCAGTCCTCGACAGGGTGACACTGAAGCTTTCTTT.

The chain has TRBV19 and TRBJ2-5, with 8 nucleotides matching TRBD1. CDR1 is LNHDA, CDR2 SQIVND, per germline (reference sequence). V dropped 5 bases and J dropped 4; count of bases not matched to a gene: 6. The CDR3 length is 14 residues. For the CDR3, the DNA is TGTGCCAGTAGTTTATTGGACAGGGTAGAGACCCAGTACTTC. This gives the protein CASSLLDRVETQYF.

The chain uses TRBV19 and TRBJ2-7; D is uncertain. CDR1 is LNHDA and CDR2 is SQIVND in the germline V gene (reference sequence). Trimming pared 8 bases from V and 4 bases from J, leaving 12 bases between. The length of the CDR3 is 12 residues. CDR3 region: CASLVSAYEQYF. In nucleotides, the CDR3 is TGTGCCAGTTTAGTCAGCGCTTACGAGCAGTACTTC.

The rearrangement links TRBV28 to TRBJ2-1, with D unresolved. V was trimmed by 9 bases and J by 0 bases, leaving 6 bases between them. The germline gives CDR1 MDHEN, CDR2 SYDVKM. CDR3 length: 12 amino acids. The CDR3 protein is CASLNSYNEQFF. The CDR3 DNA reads TGTGCCAGTCTTAACTCCTACAATGAGCAGTTCTTC.

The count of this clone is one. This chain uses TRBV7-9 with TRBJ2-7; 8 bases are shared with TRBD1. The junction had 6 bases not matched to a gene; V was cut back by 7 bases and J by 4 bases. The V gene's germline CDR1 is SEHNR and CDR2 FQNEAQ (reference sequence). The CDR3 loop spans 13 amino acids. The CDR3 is CASTRTGTYEQYF. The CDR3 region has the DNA TGTGCCAGCACCCGGACAGGGACTTACGAGCAGTACTTC.

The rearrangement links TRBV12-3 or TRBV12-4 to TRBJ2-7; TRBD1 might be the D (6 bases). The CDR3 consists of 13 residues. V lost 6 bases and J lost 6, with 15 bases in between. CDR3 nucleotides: TGTGCCAGCAGGGGTGGGGGCAACGGCGAGCAGTACTTC. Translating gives CASRGGGNGEQYF.

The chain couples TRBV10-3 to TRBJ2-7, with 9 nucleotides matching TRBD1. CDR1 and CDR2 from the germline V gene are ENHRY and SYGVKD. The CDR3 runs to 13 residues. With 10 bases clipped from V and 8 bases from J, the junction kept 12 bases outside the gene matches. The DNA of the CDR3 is TGTGCCACCGTCGGACAGGGGAAAGCCCAGCAGTACTTC. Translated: CATVGQGKAQQYF.

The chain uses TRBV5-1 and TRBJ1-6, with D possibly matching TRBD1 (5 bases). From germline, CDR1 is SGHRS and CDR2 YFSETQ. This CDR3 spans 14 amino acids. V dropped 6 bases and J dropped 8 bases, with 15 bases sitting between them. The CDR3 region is CASTVQGSDSPLHF. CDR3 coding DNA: TGCGCCAGCACCGTCCAGGGTTCCGATTCACCCCTCCACTTT.

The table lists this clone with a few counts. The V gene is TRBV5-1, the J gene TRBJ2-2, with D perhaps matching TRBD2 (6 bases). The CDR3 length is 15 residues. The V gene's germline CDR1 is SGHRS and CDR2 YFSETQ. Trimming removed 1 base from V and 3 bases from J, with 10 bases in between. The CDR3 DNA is TGCGCCAGCAGCTTGAGCGGGCGAGACACCGGGGAGCTGTTTTTT. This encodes CASSLSGRDTGELFF.

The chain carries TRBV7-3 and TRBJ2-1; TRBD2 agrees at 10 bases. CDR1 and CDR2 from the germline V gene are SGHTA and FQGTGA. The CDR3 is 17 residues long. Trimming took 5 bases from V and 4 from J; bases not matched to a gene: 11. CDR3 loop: CASSPGLLAGAYNEQFF. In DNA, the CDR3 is TGTGCCAGCAGCCCCGGGCTCCTAGCGGGGGCTTACAATGAGCAGTTCTTC.

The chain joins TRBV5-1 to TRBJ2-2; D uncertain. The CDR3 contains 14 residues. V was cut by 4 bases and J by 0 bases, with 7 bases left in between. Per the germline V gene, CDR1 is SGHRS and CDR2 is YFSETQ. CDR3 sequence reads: CASSPNTNTGELFF. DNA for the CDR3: TGCGCCAGCAGCCCCAACACGAACACCGGGGAGCTGTTTTTT. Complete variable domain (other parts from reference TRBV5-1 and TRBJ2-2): KAGVTQTPRYLIKTRGQQVTLSCSPISGHRSVSWYQQTPGQGLQFLFEYFSETQRNKGNFPGRFSGRQFSNSRSEMNVSTLELGDSALYLCASSPNTNTGELFFGEGSRLTVL.

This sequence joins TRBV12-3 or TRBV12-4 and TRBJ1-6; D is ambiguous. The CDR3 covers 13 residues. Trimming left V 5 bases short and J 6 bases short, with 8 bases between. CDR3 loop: CASSPRLNSPLHF. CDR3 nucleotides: TGTGCCAGCAGTCCAAGACTTAATTCACCCCTCCACTTT.

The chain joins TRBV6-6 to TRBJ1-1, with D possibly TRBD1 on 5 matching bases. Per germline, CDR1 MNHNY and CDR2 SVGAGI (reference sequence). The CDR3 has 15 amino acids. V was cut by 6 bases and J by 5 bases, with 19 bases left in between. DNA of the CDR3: TGTGCCAGCAGCTGGGGCACACGGGGGGTAACTGAAGCTTTCTTT. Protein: CASSWGTRGVTEAFF.

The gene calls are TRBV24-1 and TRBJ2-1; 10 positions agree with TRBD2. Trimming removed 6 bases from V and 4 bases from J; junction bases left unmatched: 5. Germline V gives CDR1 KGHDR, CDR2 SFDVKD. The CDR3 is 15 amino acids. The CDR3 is CATSSGLANYNEQFF. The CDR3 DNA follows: TGTGCCACCAGTTCGGGACTAGCGAATTACAATGAGCAGTTCTTC.

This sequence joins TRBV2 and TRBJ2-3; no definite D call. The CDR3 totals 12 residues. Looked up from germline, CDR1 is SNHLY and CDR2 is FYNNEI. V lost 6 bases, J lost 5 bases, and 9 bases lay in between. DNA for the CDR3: TGTGCCAGCAGAAATCGAGAAGATACGCAGTATTTT. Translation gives CASRNREDTQYF.

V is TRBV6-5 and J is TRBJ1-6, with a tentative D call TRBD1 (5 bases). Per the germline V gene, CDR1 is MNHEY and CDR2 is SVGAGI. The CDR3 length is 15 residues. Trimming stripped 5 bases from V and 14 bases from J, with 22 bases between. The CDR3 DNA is TGTGCCAGCAGTCAGGTGCGGGGCTCAACGAAGGCCCTCCACTTT. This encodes CASSQVRGSTKALHF.

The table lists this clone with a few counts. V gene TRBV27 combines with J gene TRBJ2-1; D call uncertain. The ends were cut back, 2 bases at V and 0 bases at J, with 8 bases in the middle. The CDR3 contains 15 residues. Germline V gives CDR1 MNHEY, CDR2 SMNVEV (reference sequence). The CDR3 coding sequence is TGTGCCAGCAGTTTACCTATGAGCTCCTACAATGAGCAGTTCTTC. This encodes CASSLPMSSYNEQFF.

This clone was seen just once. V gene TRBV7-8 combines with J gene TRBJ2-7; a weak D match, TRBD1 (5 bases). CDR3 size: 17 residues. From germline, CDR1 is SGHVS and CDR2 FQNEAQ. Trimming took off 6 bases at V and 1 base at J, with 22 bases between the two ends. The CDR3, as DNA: TGTGCCAGCAGTCTAATGGGGCGGTACTTAGGGTCCTACGAGCAGTACTTC. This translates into CASSLMGRYLGSYEQYF.

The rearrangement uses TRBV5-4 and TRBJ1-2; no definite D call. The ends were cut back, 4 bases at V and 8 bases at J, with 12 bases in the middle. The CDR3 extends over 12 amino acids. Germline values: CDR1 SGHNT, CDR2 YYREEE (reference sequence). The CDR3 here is CASSPANGGYTF. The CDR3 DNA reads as TGTGCCAGCAGCCCAGCAAACGGGGGCTACACCTTC.

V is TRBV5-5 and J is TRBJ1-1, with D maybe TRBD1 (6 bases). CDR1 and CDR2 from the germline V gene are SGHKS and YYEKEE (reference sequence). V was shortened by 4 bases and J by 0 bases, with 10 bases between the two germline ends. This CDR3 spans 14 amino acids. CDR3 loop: CASSPDRLNTEAFF. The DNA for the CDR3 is TGTGCCAGCAGCCCCGACAGGCTGAACACTGAAGCTTTCTTT.